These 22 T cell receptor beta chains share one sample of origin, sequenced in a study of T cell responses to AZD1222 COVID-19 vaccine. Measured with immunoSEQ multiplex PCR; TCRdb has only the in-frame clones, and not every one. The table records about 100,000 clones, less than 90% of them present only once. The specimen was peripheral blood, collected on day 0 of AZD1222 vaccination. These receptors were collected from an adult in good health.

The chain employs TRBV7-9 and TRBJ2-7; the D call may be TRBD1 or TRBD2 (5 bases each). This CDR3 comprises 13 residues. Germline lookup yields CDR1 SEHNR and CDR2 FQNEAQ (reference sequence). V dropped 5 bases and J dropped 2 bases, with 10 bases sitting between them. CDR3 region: CASSRDGTYEQYF. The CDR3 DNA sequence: TGTGCCAGCAGCCGGGACGGTACCTACGAGCAGTACTTC.

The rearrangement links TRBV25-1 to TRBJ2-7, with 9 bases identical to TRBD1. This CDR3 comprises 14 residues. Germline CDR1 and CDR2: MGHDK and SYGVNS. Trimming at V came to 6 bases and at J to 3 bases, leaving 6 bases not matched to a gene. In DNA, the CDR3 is TGTGCCAGCAGGGGGGACAGGGATGGCTACGAGCAGTACTTC. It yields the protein CASRGDRDGYEQYF.

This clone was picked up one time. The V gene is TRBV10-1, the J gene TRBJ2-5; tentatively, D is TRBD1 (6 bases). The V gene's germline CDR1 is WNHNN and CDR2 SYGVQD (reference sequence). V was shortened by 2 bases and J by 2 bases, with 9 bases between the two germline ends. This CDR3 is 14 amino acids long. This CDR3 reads CASSETGQQETQYF. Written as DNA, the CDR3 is TGCGCCAGCAGTGAGACAGGACAGCAAGAGACCCAGTACTTC.

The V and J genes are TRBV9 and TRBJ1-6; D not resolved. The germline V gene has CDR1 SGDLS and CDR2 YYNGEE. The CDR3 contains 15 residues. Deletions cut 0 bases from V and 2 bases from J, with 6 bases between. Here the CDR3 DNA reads TGTGCCAGCAGCGTAGGACAAGCCTATAATTCACCCCTCCACTTT. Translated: CASSVGQAYNSPLHF. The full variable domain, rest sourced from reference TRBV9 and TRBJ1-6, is DSGVTQTPKHLITATGQRVTLRCSPRSGDLSVYWYQQSLDQGLQFLIQYYNGEERAKGNILERFSAQQFPDLHSELNLSSLELGDSALYFCASSVGQAYNSPLHFGNGTRLTVT.

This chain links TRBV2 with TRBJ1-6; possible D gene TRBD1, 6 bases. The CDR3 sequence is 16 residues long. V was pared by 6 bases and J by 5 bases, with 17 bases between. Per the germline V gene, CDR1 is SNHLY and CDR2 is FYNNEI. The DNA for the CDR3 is TGTGCCAGCAGCGGATTGTCAGGGGTGAATAATTCACCCCTCCACTTT. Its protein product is CASSGLSGVNNSPLHF.

CDR3 nucleotides: TGTGCCATCACGTCTAGCGGGAGACTAGATACGCAGTATTTT. As protein: CAITSSGRLDTQYF. The chain recombines TRBV10-3 with TRBJ2-3, with TRBD2 matching over 10 bases. The V gene end was trimmed by 7 bases and the J gene end by 5 bases; junction bases not matched to a gene: 6. Germline loops: CDR1 ENHRY, CDR2 SYGVKD. The CDR3 is 14 residues long.

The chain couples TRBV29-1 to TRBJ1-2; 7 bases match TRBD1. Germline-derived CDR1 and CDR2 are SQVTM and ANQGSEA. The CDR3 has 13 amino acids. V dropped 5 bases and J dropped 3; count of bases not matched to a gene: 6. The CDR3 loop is CSVHRGPDYGYTF. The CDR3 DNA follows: TGCAGCGTTCACAGGGGTCCAGACTATGGCTACACCTTC.

The CDR3 is CATRDIATTNEKLFF. The CDR3 DNA is TGTGCCACCCGGGACATCGCCACAACTAATGAAAAACTGTTTTTT. This chain uses TRBV27 with TRBJ1-4, with a tentative D call TRBD1 (6 bases). The CDR3 is 15 amino acids. The V and J ends lost 10 bases and 0 bases respectively, with 15 bases between them. Germline lookup yields CDR1 MNHEY and CDR2 SMNVEV (reference sequence).

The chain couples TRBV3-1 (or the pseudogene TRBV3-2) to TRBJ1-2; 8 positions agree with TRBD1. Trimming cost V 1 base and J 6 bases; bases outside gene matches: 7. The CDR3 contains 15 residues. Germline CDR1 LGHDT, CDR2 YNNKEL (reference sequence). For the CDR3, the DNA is TGTGCCAGCAGCCAAGCCGGACAGGGAGGAAATGGCTACACCTTC. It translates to CASSQAGQGGNGYTF.

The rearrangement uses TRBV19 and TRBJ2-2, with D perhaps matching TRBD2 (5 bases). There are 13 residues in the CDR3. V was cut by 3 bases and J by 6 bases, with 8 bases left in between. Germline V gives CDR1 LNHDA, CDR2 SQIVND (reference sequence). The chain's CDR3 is CASSMARAGELFF. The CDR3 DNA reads TGTGCCAGTAGTATGGCGCGGGCCGGGGAGCTGTTTTTT. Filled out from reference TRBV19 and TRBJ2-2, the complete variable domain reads DGGITQSPKYLFRKEGQNVTLSCEQNLNHDAMYWYRQDPGQGLRLIYYSQIVNDFQKGDIAEGYSVSREKKESFPLTVTSAQKNPTAFYLCASSMARAGELFFGEGSRLTVL.

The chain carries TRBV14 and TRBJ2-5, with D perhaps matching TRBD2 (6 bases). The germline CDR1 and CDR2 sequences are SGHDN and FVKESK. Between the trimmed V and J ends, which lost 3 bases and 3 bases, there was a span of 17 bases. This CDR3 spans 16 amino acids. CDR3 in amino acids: CASSQGEAGRKETQYF. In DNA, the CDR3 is TGTGCCAGCAGCCAGGGAGAAGCGGGTCGGAAAGAGACCCAGTACTTC.

CDR3 sequence: CASSLVPLAGGNYEQYF. Written as DNA, the CDR3 is TGTGCCAGCAGCTTAGTGCCTCTAGCGGGAGGGAACTACGAGCAGTACTTC. The J gene is TRBJ2-7, the V gene TRBV7-2; TRBD2 aligns across 12 bases. Germline values: CDR1 SGHTA, CDR2 FQGNSA. V lost 1 base, J lost 3 bases, and 7 bases stayed unmatched. The CDR3 covers 17 residues.

The CDR3 loop is CASTLASVGGTDTQYF. DNA for the CDR3: TGTGCCAGCACCCTCGCTTCCGTCGGCGGGACAGATACGCAGTATTTT. The chain is built from TRBV5-4 and TRBJ2-3, with D perhaps TRBD2 (5 bases). The V and J ends lost 6 bases and 3 bases respectively, with 20 bases between them. CDR1 and CDR2 from the germline V gene are SGHNT and YYREEE (reference sequence). The CDR3 length is 16 residues.

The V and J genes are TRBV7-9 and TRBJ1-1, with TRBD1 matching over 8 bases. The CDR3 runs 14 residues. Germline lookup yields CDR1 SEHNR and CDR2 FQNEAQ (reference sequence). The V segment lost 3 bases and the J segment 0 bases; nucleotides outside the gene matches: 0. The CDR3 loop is CASSLGQVNTEAFF. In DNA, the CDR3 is TGTGCCAGCAGCTTGGGACAGGTGAACACTGAAGCTTTCTTT.

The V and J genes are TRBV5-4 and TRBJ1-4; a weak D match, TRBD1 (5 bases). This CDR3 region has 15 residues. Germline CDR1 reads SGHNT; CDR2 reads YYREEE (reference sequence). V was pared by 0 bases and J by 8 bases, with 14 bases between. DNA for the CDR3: TGTGCCAGCAGCTTGGGTTGGGGGAGAGGCGAAAAACTGTTTTTT. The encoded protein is CASSLGWGRGEKLFF.

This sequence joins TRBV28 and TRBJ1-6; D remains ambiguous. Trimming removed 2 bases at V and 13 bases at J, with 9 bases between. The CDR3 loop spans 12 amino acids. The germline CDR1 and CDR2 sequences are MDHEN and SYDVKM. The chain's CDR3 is CASSLRVAPLHF. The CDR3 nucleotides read TGTGCCAGCAGTTTAAGGGTGGCTCCCCTCCACTTT.

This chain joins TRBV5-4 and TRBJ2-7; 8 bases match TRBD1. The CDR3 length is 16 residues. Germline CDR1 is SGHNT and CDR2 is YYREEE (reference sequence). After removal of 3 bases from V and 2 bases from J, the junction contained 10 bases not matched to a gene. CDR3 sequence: CASSSPDRGVTYEQYF. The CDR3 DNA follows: TGTGCCAGCAGCTCACCCGACAGGGGTGTTACCTACGAGCAGTACTTC.

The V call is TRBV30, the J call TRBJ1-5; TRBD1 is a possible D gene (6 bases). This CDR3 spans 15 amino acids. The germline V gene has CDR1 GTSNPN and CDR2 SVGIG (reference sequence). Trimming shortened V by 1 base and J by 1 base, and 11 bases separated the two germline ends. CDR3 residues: CAWSAATGSNQPQHF. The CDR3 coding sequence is TGTGCCTGGAGTGCAGCAACAGGGAGCAATCAGCCCCAGCATTTT.

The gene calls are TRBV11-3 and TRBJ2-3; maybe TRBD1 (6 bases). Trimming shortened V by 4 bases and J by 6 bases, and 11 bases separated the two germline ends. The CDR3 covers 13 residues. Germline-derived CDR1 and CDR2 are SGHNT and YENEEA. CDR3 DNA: TGTGCCAGCAGCTCATACAGGGAGGATACGCAGTATTTT. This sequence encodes CASSSYREDTQYF.

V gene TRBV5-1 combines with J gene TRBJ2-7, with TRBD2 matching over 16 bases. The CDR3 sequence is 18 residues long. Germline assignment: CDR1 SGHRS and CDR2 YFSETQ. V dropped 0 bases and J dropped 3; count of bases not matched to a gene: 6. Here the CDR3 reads CASSLAGTSGRALYEQYF. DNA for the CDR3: TGCGCCAGCAGCTTGGCCGGGACTAGCGGGAGGGCCCTCTACGAGCAGTACTTC.

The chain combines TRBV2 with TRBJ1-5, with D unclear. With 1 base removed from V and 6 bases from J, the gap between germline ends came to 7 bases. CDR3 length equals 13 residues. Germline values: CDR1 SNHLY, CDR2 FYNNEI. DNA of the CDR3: TGTGCCAGCAGTGAAGTTTTGGGTCAGCCCCAGCATTTT. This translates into CASSEVLGQPQHF. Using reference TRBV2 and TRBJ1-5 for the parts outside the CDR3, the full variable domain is EPEVTQTPSHQVTQMGQEVILRCVPISNHLYFYWYRQILGQKVEFLVSFYNNEISEKSEIFDDQFSVERPDGSNFTLKIRSTKLEDSAMYFCASSEVLGQPQHFGDGTRLSIL.

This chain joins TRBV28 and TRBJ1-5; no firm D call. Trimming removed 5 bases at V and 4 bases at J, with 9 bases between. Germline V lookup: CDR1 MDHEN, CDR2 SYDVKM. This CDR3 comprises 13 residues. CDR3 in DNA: TGTGCCAGCAGTAGGACCGCGAATCAGCCCCAGCATTTT. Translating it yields CASSRTANQPQHF.